This TCR beta chain was sequenced during a study of Ad26.COV2.S vaccination and SARS-CoV-2 variants. With regard to this clone: Its antigen is not known.

Assay: immunoSEQ multiplex PCR; the TCRdb copy retains only in-frame clones and omits some. Of about half a million clones in the sample, 80% to 90% are singletons; the top ten hold 1.5% to 2%. The V gene's germline CDR1 is SNHLY and CDR2 FYNNEI. The CDR3 length is 16 residues. Unmatched junction bases numbered 9, after V lost 2 bases and J lost 6 bases. Documented treatment: approximately 18 received Ad26.COV2.S at low or high dose, single or two shots; 5 received placebo; per-sample allocation not given. Samples were taken on day 63 after the first vaccine or placebo injection. General study findings and limits: Reports say spike-specific CD8+ and CD4+ T cell responses covered substantial breadth after vaccination. It was vaccine recipients, not placebo recipients, who had the higher spike-specific TCR breadth.

The chain uses TRBV2 and TRBJ2-3; 9 bases are a match to TRBD2. This TCR was sampled from a person between 18 and 65 years old who received the Ad26.COV2.S COVID-19 vaccine or a placebo. This sample comprised peripheral blood, obtained in a trial of Ad26.COV2.S vaccine versus placebo. The DNA of the CDR3 is TGTGCCAGCAGTGAACAGGCGGGGGGGAATGGGGATACGCAGTATTTT. Translation: CASSEQAGGNGDTQYF. Variable domain in full (rest from reference TRBV2 and TRBJ2-3): EPEVTQTPSHQVTQMGQEVILRCVPISNHLYFYWYRQILGQKVEFLVSFYNNEISEKSEIFDDQFSVERPDGSNFTLKIRSTKLEDSAMYFCASSEQAGGNGDTQYFGPGTRLTVL.